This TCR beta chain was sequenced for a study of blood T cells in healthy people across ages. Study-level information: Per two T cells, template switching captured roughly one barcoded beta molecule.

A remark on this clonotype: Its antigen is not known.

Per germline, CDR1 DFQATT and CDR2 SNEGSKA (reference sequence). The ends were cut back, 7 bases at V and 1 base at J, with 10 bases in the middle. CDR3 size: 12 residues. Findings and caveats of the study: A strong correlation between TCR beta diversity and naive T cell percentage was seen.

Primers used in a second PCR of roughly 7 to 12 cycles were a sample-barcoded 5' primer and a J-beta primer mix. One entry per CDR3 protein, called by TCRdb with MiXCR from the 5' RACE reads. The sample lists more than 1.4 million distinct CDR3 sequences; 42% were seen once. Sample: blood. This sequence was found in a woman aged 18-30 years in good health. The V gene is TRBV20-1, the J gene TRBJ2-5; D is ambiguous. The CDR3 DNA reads TGCAGTGTCCGCGGTATCCAAGAGACCCAGTACTTC. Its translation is CSVRGIQETQYF.